These T cell receptor beta chains were read from a single sample in a study of cytomegalovirus exposure and HLA in healthy donors. Method: immunoSEQ multiplex PCR; TCRdb's copy keeps in-frame clones and lacks some. In the table there are roughly 200,000 clones, 80% to 90% of which are singletons. The sample comprised PBMCs. The receptors here all came from a man aged 30 to 45 in good health and CMV-seronegative. The conserved cysteine and the conserved F or W are not part of the CDR3 here. D genes are given only for firm matches.

V gene	D gene	J gene	CDR3 protein
TRBV13	TRBD1	TRBJ2-7	ASSLIGTGTYEQY
TRBV27	TRBD1	TRBJ1-5	ASAQRPGGFQPQH
TRBV14	.	TRBJ1-5	ASREVSGFKPPQH
TRBV19	TRBD2	TRBJ2-1	ASKGGGRGTYNEQF
TRBV29-1	TRBD1	TRBJ1-1	SVTDRYITEAF
TRBV4-1	TRBD2	TRBJ2-7	ASSQGAAGATYEQY
TRBV7-9	TRBD1	TRBJ2-4	ASSQTGAAKNIQY
TRBV9	.	TRBJ2-2	ASSVEGLNTGELF
TRBV2	.	TRBJ1-5	ASTQGGNQPQH
TRBV6-6	.	TRBJ1-5	ASSYLTGQPQH
TRBV18	.	TRBJ1-2	ASSPSRGAGYGYT
TRBV7-2	.	TRBJ1-1	ASRWDTMNTEAF
TRBV4-1	TRBD1	TRBJ1-5	ASSQQGAGQPQH
TRBV7-2	.	TRBJ2-1	ASSLVSPGYFYNEQF
TRBV6-4	TRBD2	TRBJ2-1	ASSDSSGSYNEQF
TRBV2	TRBD1	TRBJ1-4	ASSEWWDRGGNNEKLF
TRBV6-5	TRBD1	TRBJ1-5	ASSYSGQHNQPQH
TRBV2	TRBD2	TRBJ2-3	ASSEGLAGGTDTQY
TRBV29-1	TRBD2	TRBJ2-7	SVDFAGGLYEQY
TRBV10-3	TRBD1	TRBJ1-4	AISEELDRGEKLF
TRBV28	TRBD2	TRBJ2-1	ASRKLAGGSYNEQF
TRBV5-1	.	TRBJ1-1	ASRFDAMSTEAF
TRBV7-9	.	TRBJ2-1	ASSPQDLQGNNEQF
TRBV11-2	.	TRBJ2-3	ASSTRITGTPTDTQY
TRBV4-2	TRBD2	TRBJ2-1	ASSQVRGGGADGSYNEQF
TRBV6-5	.	TRBJ2-7	ASSYQGMTYEQY
TRBV5-1	TRBD1	TRBJ2-7	ASSPGQGATQDEQY
TRBV27	.	.	ATQGLGRSSYEQY
TRBV28	TRBD1	TRBJ1-5	ASSLDRGEGNQPQH
TRBV27	TRBD1	TRBJ1-2	ASHRGTGMGRDGYT
TRBV14	TRBD2	TRBJ2-1	ASSRDYGAGVGYNEQF
TRBV28	TRBD1	TRBJ1-5	ASSNRGLQKGNQPQH
TRBV7-7	TRBD2	TRBJ2-1	ASSLSLLASSYNEQF
TRBV6-5	TRBD1	.	ASRYRDRGGEQY
TRBV10-3	.	TRBJ2-5	AIRPSNRLEETQY
TRBV5-5	.	TRBJ1-5	ASSLEAGVGLRQPQH
TRBV6-1	TRBD1	TRBJ2-2	ASISGQANTGELF
TRBV7-2	TRBD2	TRBJ2-7	ASSLGAGGPHEQY
TRBV27	.	TRBJ2-3	ASSLSRGMVSDTQY
TRBV5-4	TRBD2	TRBJ2-7	ASSLLSSGTYEQY
TRBV28	TRBD1	TRBJ1-5	ASSRDPQGARQPQH
TRBV18	TRBD1	.	ASSSPRGTGYHEQY
TRBV28	.	TRBJ1-2	ASSLRGRNHGYT
TRBV27	TRBD2	TRBJ2-1	ASTRTSGTLYNEQF
TRBV28	.	TRBJ2-3	ASRDSDRSNTDTQY
TRBV7-7	.	TRBJ2-5	ASSFNGAQETQY
TRBV7-9	TRBD1	TRBJ1-4	SSSFQGARDATNEKLF
TRBV6-5	TRBD1	TRBJ1-6	ASSSGQGRSPLH
TRBV5-4	TRBD2	TRBJ2-1	ASSSKRGSSYNEQF
TRBV18	TRBD1	TRBJ2-5	ASSRSGQAFRETQY
TRBV15	.	TRBJ1-5	ATSRREGNHQPQH
TRBV5-1	.	TRBJ2-7	ASSLPPTEQY